The subject of this entry is one TCR beta chain. What it binds is unknown. Every participating donor gave one draw, a heparinised blood sample averaging about 110 mL. The source of the sample is a study of beta chain features in type 1 diabetes. Study summary: Across all samples, fewer than 140 million sorted cells were examined. Study results and caveats: Sequencing the cDNA could make cells with high TCR expression show up more than they should. In the patient group, naive, central memory and Treg TCRB repertoires seemed more alike than in the healthy donor group.

Every bit of the isolated RNA underwent reverse transcription, so sequencing read expressed TCRB transcripts. Sequencing used immunoSEQ multiplex PCR; TCRdb keeps in-frame clones, though not all of them. This table holds 900,000 or so clones, roughly a sixth found once. Material: naive CD4+ T cells from blood. The TCR comes from a woman aged 18-30 years in good health.

The CDR3 is CASSTRLAGGDTQYF. DNA for the CDR3: TGCGCCAGCAGCACTCGACTAGCGGGAGGCGATACGCAGTATTTT. The rearrangement uses TRBV4-3 and TRBJ2-3, with 13 positions matching TRBD2. The ends lost 5 bases at V and 6 bases at J; junction bases unmatched: 5. The length of the CDR3 is 15 residues. The V gene's germline CDR1 is LGHNA and CDR2 YSLEER.